The rows below give T cell receptor beta chains drawn from one sample of a study of CD8+ T cells in alopecia areata. TCRdb's copy holds only in-frame clones and misses some; the assay was immunoSEQ multiplex PCR. The sample consists of 120,000 to 150,000 clones, more than 40% of them appearing once. Sequencing used CD4+ T cells sorted from blood. These receptors were taken from a human donor with alopecia areata. Both conserved end residues are trimmed from each CDR3.

>11|TRBJ1-1|TRBV29-1
SVPTVTGPEAF
>11|TRBJ1-1|TRBV29-1
SVDAGPGTEAF
>11|TRBJ2-7|TRBV27
ASSLGESYEQY
>16|TRBJ2-7|TRBV4-2
ASSHRRLVGDRGNEQY
>15|TRBJ1-2|TRBV7-8
ASSPVGTGILNYGYT
>10|TRBJ1-2|TRBV6-5
ASGPDSPGYT
>10|TRBJ2-5|TRBV2
ASILAPETQY
>12|TRBJ2-2|TRBV11-2
ASSLEWMSGELF
>14|TRBJ2-3|TRBV2
ASSDWGLARTDTQY
>11|TRBJ2-2|TRBV15
ATSPYLTGELF
>9|TRBJ1-2|TRBV27
ASSQGLGYT
>13|TRBJ2-6|TRBV9
ASSVAGAGANVLT
>13|TRBJ2-5|TRBV29-1
SAEIAGNLQETQY
>14|TRBJ2-1|TRBV7-6
ASSFYGGSRDNEQF
>13|TRBJ2-1|TRBV9
ASSTHGLAGAEQF
>9|TRBJ1-4|TRBV29-1
SVVGNEKLF
>13|TRBJ2-7|TRBV28
ASSLSGNPIYEQY
>10|TRBJ1-2|TRBV29-1
SVGDRAYGYT
>10|TRBJ1-1|TRBV29-1
SVGTLNTEAF
>8|TRBJ2-7|TRBV29-1
SALPYEQY
>13|TRBJ2-7|TRBV4-1
ASSREDVNSYEQY
>12|TRBJ2-7|TRBV12-5
ASGQAPNSYEQY
>12|TRBJ2-7|TRBV29-1
SVERQGNRLEQY
>10|TRBJ2-3|TRBV2
ASKRLAGGEY
>13|TRBJ1-2|TRBV2
ASSTTRAVNYGYT
>13|TRBJ1-5|TRBV28
ASRTGQGGNQPQH
>12|TRBJ2-1|TRBV11-2
ASSLETSARTQF
>7|TRBJ1-2|TRBV2
ASSKEYT
>10|TRBJ2-7|TRBV29-1
SVVTSGYEQY
>10|TRBJ2-7|TRBV29-1
SVGRGNYEQY
>10|TRBJ2-7|TRBV30
ASRRGTYEQY
>14|TRBJ2-1|TRBV30
AWIRRETSSYNEQF
>11|TRBJ2-7|TRBV29-1
SVDLTGASEQY
>12|TRBJ2-5|TRBV5-1
ASRRTSSQETQY
>13|TRBJ1-5|TRBV28
ASSLGGSGNQPQH
>13|TRBJ1-1|TRBV25-1
ASSERGPVNTEAF
>11|TRBJ2-1|TRBV23-1
ASSQNTYNEQF
>15|TRBJ2-5|TRBV5-1
ASSLLRGGRYQETQY
>10|TRBJ2-5|TRBV10-3
AISAAQETQY
>13|TRBJ2-2|TRBV7-9
ASTLSGRGTGELF
>15|TRBJ2-3|TRBV7-6
ASSLAPASGRTDTQY
>11|TRBJ2-1|TRBV29-1
SVVRGAGNEQF
>12|TRBJ1-5|TRBV7-9
ASSGVVGNQPQH
>11|TRBJ2-7|TRBV5-4
AASAGGSYEQY
>14|TRBJ2-5|TRBV12-5
ASGKGSRDRGETQY
>15|TRBJ1-1|TRBV15
ATSRDPDGSMNTEAF
>14|TRBJ2-5|TRBV29-1
SVELSDRGRTETQY
>15|TRBJ2-3|TRBV4-1
ASSQGGAVRDTDTQY
>11|TRBJ2-7|TRBV7-8
ASSLYVTAEQY
>10|TRBJ2-7|TRBV6-6
ASSYDPYEQY
>9|TRBJ2-1|TRBV9
ASSPDHEQF